The 29 T cell receptor beta chains reported below all come from one sample, sequenced in a study of T cell clonality in common variable immunodeficiency. Data came from immunoSEQ multiplex PCR; TCRdb stores just in-frame clones and leaves some out. The sample yields about 37,000 clones, without any singletons. The sequencing input was peripheral blood mononuclear cells. Receptors originate from a person aged 18 to 75 in good health.

This clone has ten or more counts. The CDR3 end falls 3 residues outside the read, so it is completed with the germline J gene. This chain joins TRBV5-6 and TRBJ2-7; D unclear. This CDR3 has 12 residues. Trimming stripped 3 bases from V and 3 bases from J, with 7 bases between. The germline V gene encodes CDR1 SGHDT and CDR2 YYEEEE. CDR3 sequence reads: CASSYTDYEQYF. CDR3 bases read: TGTGCCAGCAGCTATACAGACTACGAG.

This clone was picked up many times. The CDR3 end falls 3 residues outside the read, so it is completed with the germline J gene. The rearrangement joins TRBV12-3 or TRBV12-4 to TRBJ1-4; a possible D gene is TRBD1 (5 bases). This CDR3 is 15 amino acids long. V gave up 5 bases and J gave up 7 bases, with 17 bases separating them. The CDR3 DNA, read in part, is TGTGCCAGCAGTACACGGGGGAGAGTTTTTGAAAAA. It codes for CASSTRGRVFEK. The whole CDR3 protein reads CASSTRGRVFEKLFF.

Ten or more counts support this clone. The CDR3 end falls 3 residues outside the read, so it is completed with the germline J gene. The chain combines TRBV28 with TRBJ1-1; maybe TRBD1 (5 bases). Germline CDR1 is MDHEN and CDR2 is SYDVKM. The CDR3 contains 14 residues. The V end was cut by 3 bases, the J end by 7 bases, with 15 bases between. CDR3 sequence reads: CASSFSQGVGEAFF. CDR3 bases read: TGTGCCAGCAGTTTTTCCCAGGGAGTCGGTGAA.

This clone was counted at least ten times. The observed sequence ends 3 residues before the CDR3 terminus, with the missing tail filled in from the germline J gene. The V gene is TRBV6-2 or TRBV6-3, the J gene TRBJ1-1, with a tentative D call TRBD1 (6 bases). CDR3 length: 13 amino acids. Germline loops: CDR1 MNHEY, CDR2 SVGEGT. V lost 4 bases to trimming and J lost 4 bases, with 10 bases between them. The DNA read from the CDR3 is TGTGCCAGCAGTTCAGGGGTGTTCACTGAA. It encodes CASSSGVFTE. In full, the CDR3 is CASSSGVFTEAFF.

This clone was counted ten times or more. Sequencing ends 3 residues short of the CDR3 end; the germline J gene provides the rest. This chain links TRBV10-3 with TRBJ2-7; 11 bases map to TRBD1. The germline V gene has CDR1 ENHRY and CDR2 SYGVKD. J gave up 4 bases and V 6 bases, and 5 bases lay outside the gene matches. The CDR3 contains 14 residues. The sequenced part of the CDR3 DNA is TGTGCCATCAGCATCGGACAGGGGGCATACGAG. Protein product: CAISIGQGAYE. Given in full, the CDR3 is CAISIGQGAYEQYF.

This clone was seen ten or more times. The read ends 3 residues before the CDR3 terminus; that terminus is restored from the germline J gene. The chain combines TRBV5-1 with TRBJ1-4, with D unresolved. Germline-derived CDR1 and CDR2 are SGHRS and YFSETQ. V gave up 2 bases and J gave up 4 bases, with 9 bases separating them. CDR3 length equals 14 residues. Incomplete CDR3 DNA: TGCGCCAGCAGCTTCTCAGGAAGTAATGAAAAA. It encodes CASSFSGSNEK. The full CDR3 protein reads CASSFSGSNEKLFF.

Many counts were recorded for this clone. The DNA ends 3 residues before the CDR3 does, and the rest of the CDR3 is filled in from the germline J gene. The chain links TRBV28 to TRBJ2-7; the match to TRBD1 covers 10 bases. Germline-derived CDR1 and CDR2 are MDHEN and SYDVKM. This CDR3 comprises 13 residues. V lost 6 bases to trimming and J lost 5 bases; unmatched junction nucleotides: 4. The CDR3 DNA, read in part, is TGTGCCAGCAGACCGACAGGGGGCCACGAG. It specifies CASRPTGGHE. The whole CDR3 sequence reads CASRPTGGHEQYF.

A remark on this clone: Coverage ceases 3 residues before the CDR3 finishes, and the germline J gene fills in the end. The V call is TRBV20-1, the J call TRBJ1-2; no firm D call. This CDR3 has 17 amino acids. Germline CDR1 and CDR2: DFQATT and SNEGSKA (reference sequence). CDR3 DNA (partial): TGCAGTGCTAGAGGCCTTCTAGCGCCGAGCTCCTACAATGAC. Its protein product is CSARGLLAPSSYND. The full CDR3 protein is CSARGLLAPSSYNDYTF.

This clone was seen a handful of times. At one end, the junction sequence differs from germline, possibly due to a read error. The read ends 3 residues shy of where the CDR3 ends; the end is completed using the germline J gene. The chain has TRBV7-4 and TRBJ2-7; 8 nucleotides line up with TRBD2. The CDR3 sequence is 16 residues long. Germline CDR1 reads SGHVT; CDR2 reads SQSDAQ. Partial CDR3 DNA: TGCACCAGCAGCCCGTGGCGCGGGAGGACTAACTACGAG. Translated: CTSSPWRGRTNYE. Given in full, the CDR3 is CTSSPWRGRTNYEQYF.

This clone appeared many times. The read halts 3 residues ahead of the CDR3 end, with the missing end drawn from the germline J gene. V and J are TRBV12-3 or TRBV12-4 and TRBJ2-1, with 13 nucleotides matching TRBD2. The CDR3 runs to 16 residues. V lost 2 bases to trimming and J lost 6 bases; unmatched junction nucleotides: 4. The DNA read from the CDR3 is TGTGCCAGCAGTTTACTAGGGACTAGCGGGATCAATGAG. Protein product: CASSLLGTSGINE. The whole CDR3 protein reads CASSLLGTSGINEQFF.

This clone was found many times. The read falls 3 residues short of the CDR3 end, and the missing part is taken from the germline J gene. The J gene is TRBJ2-3, the V gene TRBV30; possible D gene TRBD1, 5 bases. Germline values: CDR1 GTSNPN, CDR2 SVGIG (reference sequence). The CDR3 covers 14 residues. V lost 2 bases and J 2 bases, leaving 11 bases between the germline ends. CDR3 bases read: TGTGCCTGGAGTCCGGGTGGGGCCACAGATACG. Translated: CAWSPGGATDT. The whole CDR3 reads CAWSPGGATDTQYF.

This clone was seen many times. The CDR3 extends 3 residues past the end of the read, so its final part is completed from the germline J gene. This chain joins TRBV11-2 and TRBJ2-3; the match to TRBD1 covers 10 bases. V lost 5 bases, J lost 3 bases, and 5 bases stayed unmatched. There are 15 residues in the CDR3. The V gene's germline CDR1 is SGHAT and CDR2 FQNNGV. The sequenced CDR3 bases are TGTGCCAGCAGCAACGGACAGGGGGAAACAGATACG. Its translation is CASSNGQGETDT. The CDR3 reads in full as CASSNGQGETDTQYF.

At least ten counts were recorded for this clone. The read finishes 3 residues shy of the CDR3 end, and the germline J gene is used to complete it. The V and J genes are TRBV5-1 and TRBJ2-7, with 10 bases matching TRBD2. The V gene's germline CDR1 is SGHRS and CDR2 YFSETQ. This CDR3 contains 15 residues. With V trimmed by 1 base and J by 2 bases, 3 bases remained unmatched. The sequenced part of the CDR3 DNA is TGCGCCAGCAGCTTGTATAGCGGGAGGACCTACGAG. Amino acid sequence: CASSLYSGRTYE. The entire CDR3 protein reads CASSLYSGRTYEQYF.

This clone was observed many times. The observed sequence ends 3 residues before the CDR3 terminus, with the missing tail filled in from the germline J gene. The chain has TRBV20-1 and TRBJ1-1, with TRBD1 as a possible D gene (6 bases). CDR1 DFQATT and CDR2 SNEGSKA come from the germline V gene (reference sequence). V was trimmed by 7 bases and J by 5 bases, leaving 14 bases between them. The CDR3 length is 12 residues. CDR3 sequence reads: CSVPGRGTEAFF. CDR3 DNA, as far as it was read: TGCAGTGTCCCGGGGAGGGGGACTGAA.

This clone turned up a few times. With the read ending 3 residues before the CDR3 end, the germline J gene is used to fill in that end. The chain is built from TRBV19 and TRBJ1-2; perhaps TRBD1 as D (6 bases). The CDR3 totals 15 residues. Trimming shortened V by 7 bases and J by 2 bases, and 17 bases separated the two germline ends. Germline CDR1 is LNHDA and CDR2 is SQIVND (reference sequence). The CDR3 protein is CASTLDGGRNYGYTF. The sequenced CDR3 bases are TGTGCCAGTACCCTAGACGGGGGGCGAAACTATGGC.

This clone was counted at least ten times. From the germline J gene comes the end of the CDR3, since the read stops 3 residues before it. This chain links TRBV5-6 with TRBJ2-7; TRBD2 agrees at 9 bases. The CDR3 totals 15 residues. Germline V gene lookup returns CDR1 SGHDT and CDR2 YYEEEE. V was clipped by 4 bases and J by 2 bases; unmatched bases: 7. The CDR3: CASSLAGRGTYEQYF. CDR3 DNA (partial): TGTGCCAGCAGCCTAGCGGGAAGGGGGACCTACGAG.

This clone was seen ten or more times. The sequence runs out 3 residues before the end of the CDR3; the remainder is reconstructed from the germline J gene. The chain employs TRBV5-4 and TRBJ1-5, with TRBD1 identical over 8 bases. The CDR3 covers 14 residues. Trimming cost V 4 bases and J 6 bases; bases outside gene matches: 6. CDR1 and CDR2 from the germline V gene are SGHNT and YYREEE (reference sequence). The CDR3 region is CASSPGQGGQPQHF. Incomplete CDR3 DNA: TGTGCCAGCAGCCCAGGACAGGGCGGTCAGCCC.

This clone has at least ten counts. The missing CDR3 end, 3 residues past where the read stops, is filled in from the germline J gene. The chain links TRBV7-9 to TRBJ2-5; 9 positions agree with TRBD2. The CDR3 consists of 15 residues. V lost 7 bases and J lost 5; bases outside the gene matches: 11. The germline CDR1 and CDR2 sequences are SEHNR and FQNEAQ (reference sequence). CDR3 bases read: TGTGCCAGCACCGGGACTAGCCTTGGTGGGGAGACC. Amino acids: CASTGTSLGGET. The full CDR3 protein is CASTGTSLGGETQYF.

This clone was seen at least ten times. The CDR3 end is not reached by the read, which stops 3 residues before it; the germline J gene fills it in. This chain uses TRBV7-9 with TRBJ2-1; 8 nucleotides align to TRBD2. The CDR3 loop spans 15 amino acids. The J segment lost 7 bases and the V segment lost 5 bases, leaving 10 bases of the junction unmatched. Germline V gene data show CDR1 as SEHNR and CDR2 as FQNEAQ (reference sequence). CDR3 sequence: CASSITSGAPNEQFF. The CDR3 DNA, read in part, is TGTGCCAGCAGCATTACTAGCGGAGCCCCTAATGAG. The full variable domain, completed using reference TRBV7-9 and TRBJ2-1, is DTGVSQNPRHKITKRGQNVTFRCDPISEHNRLYWYRQTLGQGPEFLTYFQNEAQLEKSRLLSDRFSAERPKGSFSTLEIQRTEQGDSAMYLCASSITSGAPNEQFFGPGTRLTVL.

Turning to this clone: The read gets to within 3 residues of the CDR3 end, and the germline J gene fills in the rest. This chain links TRBV5-1 with TRBJ2-5; 9 positions agree with TRBD1. After removal of 4 bases from V and 7 bases from J, the junction contained 17 bases not matched to a gene. Per the germline V gene, CDR1 is SGHRS and CDR2 is YFSETQ. CDR3 size: 17 residues. The DNA read from the CDR3 is TGCGCCAGCAGCCAAACATTGAGCGGACAGGGGTCTGGGACC. It translates to CASSQTLSGQGSGT. The whole CDR3 reads CASSQTLSGQGSGTQYF.

This clone was found many times. With the read ending 3 residues before the CDR3 end, the germline J gene is used to fill in that end. The chain uses TRBV2 and TRBJ2-5; the D is unclear. Germline V lookup: CDR1 SNHLY, CDR2 FYNNEI. This CDR3 comprises 13 residues. Trimming pared 3 bases from V and 7 bases from J, leaving 12 bases between. The sequenced CDR3 bases are TGTGCCAGCAGTGACACTAAACTGGGGACC. It encodes CASSDTKLGT. The entire CDR3 protein reads CASSDTKLGTQYF.

At least ten counts were recorded for this clone. The read falls 3 residues short of the CDR3 end, and the missing part is taken from the germline J gene. This chain joins TRBV7-9 and TRBJ1-2, with 7 bases aligning to TRBD1. The CDR3 totals 13 residues. CDR1 and CDR2 (germline): SEHNR, FQNEAQ (reference sequence). Trimming took 3 bases from V and 6 from J; bases not matched to a gene: 4. CDR3 in amino acids: CASSFGTVNGYTF. The sequenced CDR3 bases are TGTGCCAGCAGCTTCGGGACAGTAAATGGC.

This clone was detected many times. The junction and the germline gene differ at one end; a read error may be behind it. CDR3 protein: CASSLGGQGLETQYF. The CDR3 DNA, read in part, is TGTGCTAGCAGCTTAGGGGGACAGGGGTTAGAGACC. The J gene is TRBJ2-5, the V gene TRBV7-7; 10 nucleotides agree with TRBD1. The read finishes 3 residues shy of the CDR3 end, and the germline J gene is used to complete it. Germline V gene data show CDR1 as SSHAT and CDR2 as FNYEAQ (reference sequence). The CDR3 is made up of 15 amino acids.

This clone was seen at least ten times. The sequence runs out 3 residues before the end of the CDR3; the remainder is reconstructed from the germline J gene. The genes are TRBV7-9 and TRBJ1-2; no firm D call. Germline CDR1 SEHNR, CDR2 FQNEAQ (reference sequence). V was clipped by 1 base and J by 5 bases, with 11 bases between them. This CDR3 has 14 residues. The sequenced CDR3 bases are TGTGCCAGCAGCTTAGGCCCCGACTTGTATGGC. This encodes CASSLGPDLYG. The CDR3 in full is CASSLGPDLYGYTF. The complete variable domain, with remaining parts taken from reference TRBV7-9 and TRBJ1-2, reads DTGVSQNPRHKITKRGQNVTFRCDPISEHNRLYWYRQTLGQGPEFLTYFQNEAQLEKSRLLSDRFSAERPKGSFSTLEIQRTEQGDSAMYLCASSLGPDLYGYTFGSGTRLTVV.

This clone showed up many times. The read ends 3 residues before the CDR3 terminus; that terminus is restored from the germline J gene. This chain uses TRBV20-1 with TRBJ2-1; 14 bases are shared with TRBD2. Trimming at V came to 4 bases and at J to 8 bases, leaving 10 bases not matched to a gene. Germline CDR1 DFQATT, CDR2 SNEGSKA (reference sequence). This CDR3 comprises 16 residues. The CDR3: CSAIRLAGGPRDEQFF. The CDR3 DNA, read in part, is TGCAGTGCTATAAGACTAGCGGGAGGGCCGAGGGATGAG.

At least ten counts were recorded for this clone. Read coverage stops 3 residues before the CDR3 terminus; the germline J gene supplies the remainder. This chain joins TRBV19 and TRBJ1-2; D ambiguous. The CDR3 sequence is 14 residues long. Germline V CDR1 and CDR2: LNHDA, SQIVND (reference sequence). V was cut by 3 bases and J by 1 base, with 9 bases left in between. Here the CDR3 reads CASSIQTSNYGYTF. The sequenced part of the CDR3 DNA is TGTGCCAGTAGTATCCAGACAAGTAACTATGGC.

This clone was detected many times. With the read ending 3 residues before the CDR3 end, the germline J gene is used to fill in that end. The gene calls are TRBV20-1 and TRBJ2-1; 9 bases are a match to TRBD2. Germline loops: CDR1 DFQATT, CDR2 SNEGSKA (reference sequence). This CDR3 contains 19 residues. V lost 2 bases, J lost 0 bases, and 14 bases stayed unmatched. CDR3 sequence reads: CSARLTSGQPEGSYNEQFF. The sequenced CDR3 bases are TGCAGTGCTAGATTGACTAGCGGTCAACCAGAGGGCTCCTACAATGAG.

The table lists this clone with many counts. The CDR3 end is not reached by the read, which stops 3 residues before it; the germline J gene fills it in. This chain uses TRBV20-1 with TRBJ2-3; 9 nucleotides line up with TRBD2. With V trimmed by 6 bases and J by 7 bases, 11 bases remained unmatched. This CDR3 is built from 14 residues. CDR1 and CDR2 (germline): DFQATT, SNEGSKA (reference sequence). The DNA read from the CDR3 is TGCAGTGCCCCGTCGGTAGCGGGAGCGCATACG. Translating it yields CSAPSVAGAHT. The CDR3 reads in full as CSAPSVAGAHTQYF.

This clone was recorded at least ten times. Read coverage stops 3 residues before the CDR3 terminus; the germline J gene supplies the remainder. The chain has TRBV19 and TRBJ2-1; D gene uncertain. Germline values: CDR1 LNHDA, CDR2 SQIVND (reference sequence). Deletions cut 8 bases from V and 7 bases from J, with 9 bases between. CDR3 length equals 11 residues. The CDR3 spells CASAYRNEQFF. The CDR3 DNA, read in part, is TGTGCCAGTGCCTATCGTAATGAG.